The entry that follows covers one TCR beta chain sequence. The sample belongs to a study of memory CD4+ T cells and cytomegalovirus serostatus. The protocol was immunoSEQ multiplex PCR, while the TCRdb copy is restricted to in-frame clones and leaves out a portion. The sample has 35,000 to 45,000 clones; 78% are singletons. The sort gate was single viable CD3+CD4+CD8-CD45RO+ cells for memory CD4+ T cells. Between the trimmed V and J ends, which lost 3 bases and 5 bases, there was a span of 16 bases. This CDR3 is 15 amino acids long. The germline CDR1 and CDR2 sequences are SNHLY and FYNNEI. This clonotype was sampled from an adult in good health and CMV-seronegative. This chain links TRBV2 with TRBJ1-1, with D perhaps TRBD1 (5 bases). The sequenced material came from memory CD4+ T cells from blood. CDR3 DNA: TGTGCCAGCAGTGATGGGGCAGGACGGGATACTGAAGCTTTCTTT. This translates into CASSDGAGRDTEAFF.